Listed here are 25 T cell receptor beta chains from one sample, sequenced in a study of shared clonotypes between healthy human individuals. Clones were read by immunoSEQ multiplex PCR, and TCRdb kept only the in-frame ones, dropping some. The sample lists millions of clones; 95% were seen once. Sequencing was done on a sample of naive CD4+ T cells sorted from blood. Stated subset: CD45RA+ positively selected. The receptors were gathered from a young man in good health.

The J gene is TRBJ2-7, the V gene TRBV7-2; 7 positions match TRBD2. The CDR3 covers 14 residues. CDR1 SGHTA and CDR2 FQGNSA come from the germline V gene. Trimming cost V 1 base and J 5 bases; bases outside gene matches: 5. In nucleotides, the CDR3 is TGTGCCAGCAGCTTAGGGCGGGGGATGAACGAGCAGTACTTC. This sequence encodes CASSLGRGMNEQYF.

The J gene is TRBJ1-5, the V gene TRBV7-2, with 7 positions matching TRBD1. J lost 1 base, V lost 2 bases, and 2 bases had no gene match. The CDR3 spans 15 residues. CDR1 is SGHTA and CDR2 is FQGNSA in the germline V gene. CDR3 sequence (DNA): TGTGCCAGCAGCTTACAGGGGGGGAGCAATCAGCCCCAGCATTTT. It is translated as CASSLQGGSNQPQHF.

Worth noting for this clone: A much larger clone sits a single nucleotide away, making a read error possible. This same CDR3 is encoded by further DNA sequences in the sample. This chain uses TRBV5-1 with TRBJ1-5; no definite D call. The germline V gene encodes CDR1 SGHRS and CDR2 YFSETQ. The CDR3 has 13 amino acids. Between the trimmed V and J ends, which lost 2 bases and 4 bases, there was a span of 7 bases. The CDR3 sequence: CASSFGVNQPQHF. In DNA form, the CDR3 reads TGCGCCAGCAGCTTCGGGGTTAATCAGCCCCAGCATTTT.

Written as DNA, the CDR3 is TGTGCCAGCAGTTACTCTCACACCGCGAAAGAGACCCAGTACTTC. Its translation: CASSYSHTAKETQYF. J is TRBJ2-5 and V is TRBV6-5; no clear D gene. The CDR3 has 15 amino acids. CDR1 and CDR2 (germline): MNHEY, SVGAGI. V lost 0 bases and J 3 bases, leaving 11 bases between the germline ends.

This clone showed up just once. The CDR3 DNA is TGTGCCAGCAGCCAGCCGGGGCCGAACACTGAAGCTTTCTTT. Protein: CASSQPGPNTEAFF. This chain joins TRBV7-9 and TRBJ1-1; D is perhaps TRBD1 (5 bases). With 5 bases removed from V and 1 base from J, the gap between germline ends came to 11 bases. The CDR3 is 14 residues long. Germline V gives CDR1 SEHNR, CDR2 FQNEAQ (reference sequence).

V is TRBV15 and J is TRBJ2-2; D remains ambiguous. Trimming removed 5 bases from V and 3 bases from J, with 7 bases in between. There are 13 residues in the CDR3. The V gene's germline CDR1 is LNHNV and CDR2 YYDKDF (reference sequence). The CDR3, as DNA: TGTGCCACCAGCGAACGGTACACCGGGGAGCTGTTTTTT. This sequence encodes CATSERYTGELFF.

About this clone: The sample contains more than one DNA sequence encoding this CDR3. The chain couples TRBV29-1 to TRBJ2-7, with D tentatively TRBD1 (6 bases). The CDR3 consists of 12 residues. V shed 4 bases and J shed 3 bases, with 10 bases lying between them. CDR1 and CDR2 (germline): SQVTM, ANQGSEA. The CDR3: CSVGGRGYEQYF. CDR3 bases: TGCAGCGTTGGAGGCAGGGGCTACGAGCAGTACTTC.

CDR3 loop: CASSLAASSYEQYF. The CDR3 bases are TGTGCCAGCAGCTTAGCCGCTAGCTCCTACGAGCAGTACTTC. This chain uses TRBV11-2 with TRBJ2-7; no clear D. The V and J ends lost 1 base and 0 bases respectively, with 7 bases between them. CDR3 length: 14 residues. Germline V gene lookup returns CDR1 SGHAT and CDR2 FQNNGV.

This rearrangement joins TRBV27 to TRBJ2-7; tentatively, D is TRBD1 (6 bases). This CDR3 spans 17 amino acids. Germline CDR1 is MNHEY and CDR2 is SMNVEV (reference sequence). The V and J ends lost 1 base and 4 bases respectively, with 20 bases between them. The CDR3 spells CASSLYTYRELEYEQYF. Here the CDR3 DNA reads TGTGCCAGCAGTTTATACACCTACAGGGAATTAGAATACGAGCAGTACTTC.

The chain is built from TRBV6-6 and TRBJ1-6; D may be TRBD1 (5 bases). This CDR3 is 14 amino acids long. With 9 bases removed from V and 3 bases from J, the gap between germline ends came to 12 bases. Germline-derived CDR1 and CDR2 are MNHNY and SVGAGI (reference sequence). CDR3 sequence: CASSGTRYNSPLHF. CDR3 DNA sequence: TGTGCCAGTTCCGGGACGCGCTATAATTCACCCCTCCACTTT.

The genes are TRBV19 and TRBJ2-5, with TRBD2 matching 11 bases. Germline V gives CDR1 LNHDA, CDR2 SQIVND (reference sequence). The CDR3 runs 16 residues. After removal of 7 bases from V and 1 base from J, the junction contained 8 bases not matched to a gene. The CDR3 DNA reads TGTGCCAGTAACTCGATAGGGACTAGCGGCCAAGAGACCCAGTACTTC. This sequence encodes CASNSIGTSGQETQYF.

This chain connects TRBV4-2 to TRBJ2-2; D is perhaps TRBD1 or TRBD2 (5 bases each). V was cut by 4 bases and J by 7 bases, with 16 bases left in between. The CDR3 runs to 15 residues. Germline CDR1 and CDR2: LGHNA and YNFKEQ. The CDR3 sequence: CASSPSEGQSGELFF. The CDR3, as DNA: TGTGCCAGCAGCCCGAGCGAGGGGCAGAGCGGGGAGCTGTTTTTT.

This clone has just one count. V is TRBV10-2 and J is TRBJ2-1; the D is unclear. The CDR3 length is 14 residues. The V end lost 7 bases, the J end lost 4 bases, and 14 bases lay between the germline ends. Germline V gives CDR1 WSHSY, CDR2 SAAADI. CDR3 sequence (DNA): TGCGCCAGCACCCGGGCAGAGGAATACAATGAGCAGTTCTTC. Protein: CASTRAEEYNEQFF.

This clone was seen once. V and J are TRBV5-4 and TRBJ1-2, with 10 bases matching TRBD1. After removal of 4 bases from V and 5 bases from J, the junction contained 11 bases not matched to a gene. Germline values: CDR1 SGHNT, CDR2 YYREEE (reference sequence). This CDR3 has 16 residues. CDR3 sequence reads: CASSPQPTGGRYGYTF. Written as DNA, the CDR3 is TGTGCCAGCAGCCCCCAACCGACAGGGGGCAGGTATGGCTACACCTTC.

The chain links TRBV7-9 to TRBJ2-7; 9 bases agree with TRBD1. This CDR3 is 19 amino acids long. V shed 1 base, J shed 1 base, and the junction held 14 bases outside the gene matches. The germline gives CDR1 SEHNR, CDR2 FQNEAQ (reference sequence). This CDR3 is CASSLGGTGRFRESYEQYF. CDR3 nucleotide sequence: TGTGCCAGCAGCTTAGGGGGGACAGGGCGGTTTCGGGAGTCCTACGAGCAGTACTTC. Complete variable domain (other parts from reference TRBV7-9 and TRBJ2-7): DTGVSQNPRHKITKRGQNVTFRCDPISEHNRLYWYRQTLGQGPEFLTYFQNEAQLEKSRLLSDRFSAERPKGSFSTLEIQRTEQGDSAMYLCASSLGGTGRFRESYEQYFGPGTRLTVT.

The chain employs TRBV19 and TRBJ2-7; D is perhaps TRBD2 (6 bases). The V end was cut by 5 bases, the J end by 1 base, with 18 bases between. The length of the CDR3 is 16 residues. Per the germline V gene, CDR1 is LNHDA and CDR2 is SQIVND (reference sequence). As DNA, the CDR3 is TGTGCCAGTAGTGTCGGGGGTCTACCTGATTCCTACGAGCAGTACTTC. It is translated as CASSVGGLPDSYEQYF.

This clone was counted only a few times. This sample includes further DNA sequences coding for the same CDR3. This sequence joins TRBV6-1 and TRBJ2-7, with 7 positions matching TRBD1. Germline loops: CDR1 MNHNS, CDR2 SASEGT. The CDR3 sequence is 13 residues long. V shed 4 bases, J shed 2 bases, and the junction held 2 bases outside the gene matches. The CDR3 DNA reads TGTGCCAGCAGTGCCGGGACAGCCTACGAGCAGTACTTC. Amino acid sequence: CASSAGTAYEQYF.

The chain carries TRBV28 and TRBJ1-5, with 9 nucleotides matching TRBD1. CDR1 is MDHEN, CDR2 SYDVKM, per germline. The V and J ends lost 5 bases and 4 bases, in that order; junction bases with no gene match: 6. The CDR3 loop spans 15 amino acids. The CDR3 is CASSLEGTGNQPQHF. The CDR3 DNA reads TGTGCCAGCAGTCTGGAAGGGACAGGGAATCAGCCCCAGCATTTT.

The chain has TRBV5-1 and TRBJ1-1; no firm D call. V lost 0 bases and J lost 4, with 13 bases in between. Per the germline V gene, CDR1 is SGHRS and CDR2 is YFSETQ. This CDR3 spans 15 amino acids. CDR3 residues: CASSLEGLGSTEAFF. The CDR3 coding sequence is TGCGCCAGCAGCTTGGAAGGCCTGGGATCCACTGAAGCTTTCTTT.

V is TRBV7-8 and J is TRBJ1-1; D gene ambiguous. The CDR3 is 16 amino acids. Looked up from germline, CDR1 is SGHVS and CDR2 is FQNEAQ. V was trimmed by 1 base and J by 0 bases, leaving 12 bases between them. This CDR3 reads CASSLGVRVMNTEAFF. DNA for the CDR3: TGTGCCAGCAGCTTAGGAGTCCGGGTGATGAACACTGAAGCTTTCTTT.

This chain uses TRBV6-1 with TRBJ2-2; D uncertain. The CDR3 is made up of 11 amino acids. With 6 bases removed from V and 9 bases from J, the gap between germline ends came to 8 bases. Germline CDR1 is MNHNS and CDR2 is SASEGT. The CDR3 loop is CASSLVRELFF. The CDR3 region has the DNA TGTGCCAGCAGCCTGGTGCGGGAGCTGTTTTTT.

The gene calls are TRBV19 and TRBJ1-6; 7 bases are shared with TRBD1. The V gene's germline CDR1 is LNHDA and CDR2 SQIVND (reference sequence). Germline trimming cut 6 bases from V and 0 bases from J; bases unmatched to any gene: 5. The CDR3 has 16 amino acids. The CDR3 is CASRSGQNSYNSPLHF. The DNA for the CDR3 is TGTGCCAGTAGATCGGGACAGAACTCCTATAATTCACCCCTCCACTTT.

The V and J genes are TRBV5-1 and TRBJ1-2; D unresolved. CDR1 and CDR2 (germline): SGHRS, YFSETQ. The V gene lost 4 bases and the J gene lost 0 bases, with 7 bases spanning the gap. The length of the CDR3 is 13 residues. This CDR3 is CASSAEANYGYTF. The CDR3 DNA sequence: TGCGCCAGCAGCGCAGAAGCTAACTATGGCTACACCTTC. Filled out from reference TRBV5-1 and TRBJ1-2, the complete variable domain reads KAGVTQTPRYLIKTRGQQVTLSCSPISGHRSVSWYQQTPGQGLQFLFEYFSETQRNKGNFPGRFSGRQFSNSRSEMNVSTLELGDSALYLCASSAEANYGYTFGSGTRLTVV.

The CDR3 DNA reads as TGCGCCAGCAGCCGACATAGCGGGGGGGCATCCTTAACCTCTAGCACAGATACGCAGTATTTT. Its translation is CASSRHSGGASLTSSTDTQYF. The rearrangement uses TRBV5-1 and TRBJ2-3; 11 bases are shared with TRBD2. Per the germline V gene, CDR1 is SGHRS and CDR2 is YFSETQ. Trimming cost V 4 bases and J 0 bases; bases outside gene matches: 19. This CDR3 spans 21 amino acids.

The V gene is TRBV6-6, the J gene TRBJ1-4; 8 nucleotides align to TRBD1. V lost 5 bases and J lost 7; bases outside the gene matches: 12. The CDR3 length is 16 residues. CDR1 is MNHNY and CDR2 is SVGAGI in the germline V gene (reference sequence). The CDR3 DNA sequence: TGTGCCAGCAGTCACACGACGACAGGGGAATTTGAAAAACTGTTTTTT. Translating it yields CASSHTTTGEFEKLFF.